These T cell receptor beta chains were read from a single sample in a study of blood T cell repertoires in COVID-19. Some clones are missing from TCRdb's copy, which holds only in-frame ones; the method was immunoSEQ multiplex PCR. The table records roughly 250,000 clones, almost 85% of them present only once. The sample consisted of peripheral blood. All receptors derive from a man aged 50-59 years with acute or convalescent COVID-19. The CDR3 runs from the conserved cysteine through the conserved F or W. Fields, in order: J gene, V gene, clone size, D gene, CDR3 protein, CDR3 DNA. A D gene is named only where the DNA matches it firmly. Rows may omit the clone size; those that give it use once, few, many or a size class.

TRBJ2-2 TRBV7-2 NA TRBD2 CASSLGGLAGTGELFF TGTGCCAGCAGCCTGGGGGGACTAGCGGGGACCGGGGAGCTGTTTTTT
TRBJ2-3 TRBV19 NA TRBD1 CASRPSIQGKTPDTQYF TGTGCCAGCAGACCCTCCATACAGGGGAAAACTCCAGATACGCAGTATTTT
TRBJ2-7 TRBV7-8 few TRBD2 CASSPWSGSSHEQYF TGTGCCAGCAGCCCGTGGAGCGGGAGCTCCCACGAGCAGTACTTC
TRBJ2-7 TRBV7-9 NA TRBD2 CASSLTGLAETYEQYF TGTGCCAGCAGCTTAACGGGACTAGCGGAGACCTACGAGCAGTACTTC
TRBJ1-5 TRBV3-1/TRBV3-2 NA NA CASSLRGGNQPQHF TGTGCCAGCAGCCTCAGGGGTGGCAATCAGCCCCAGCATTTT
TRBJ2-3 TRBV11-2 NA NA CASSKPGSDTQYF TGTGCCAGCAGCAAACCCGGGTCGGATACGCAGTATTTT
TRBJ2-2 TRBV18 few TRBD2 CASSPPGLAGTLGELFF TGTGCCAGCTCACCACCGGGACTAGCGGGGACCCTCGGGGAGCTGTTTTTT
TRBJ2-2 TRBV12-1 NA NA CASSHPMGGQNTGELFF TGTGCCAGCAGCCACCCAATGGGTGGACAGAACACCGGGGAGCTGTTTTTT
TRBJ2-3 TRBV10-3 few TRBD2 CAISEKASGRLDTDTQYF TGTGCCATCAGTGAGAAGGCTAGCGGGAGGTTGGACACAGATACGCAGTATTTT
TRBJ2-7 TRBV11-2 NA TRBD2 CASSLELRTSGYYEQYF TGTGCCAGCAGCTTAGAGTTAAGGACTAGCGGCTACTACGAGCAGTACTTC
TRBJ1-1 TRBV20-1 few NA CSAPVNTEAFF TGCAGTGCCCCGGTGAACACTGAAGCTTTCTTT
TRBJ2-3 TRBV6-6 NA TRBD2 CASSRGLGALDTQYF TGTGCCAGCAGTAGGGGACTAGGGGCGTTAGATACGCAGTATTTT
TRBJ1-1 TRBV10-2 NA TRBD1 CASRPGQPSTEAFF TGCGCCAGCAGGCCGGGACAGCCCTCCACTGAAGCTTTCTTT
TRBJ1-1 TRBV6-4 NA NA CASRVEENTEAFF TGTGCCAGCAGGGTGGAGGAGAACACTGAAGCTTTCTTT
TRBJ2-7 TRBV10-3 NA NA CAISRAGTRESSYEQYF TGTGCCATCAGTCGGGCGGGTACGCGGGAATCGTCCTACGAGCAGTACTTC
TRBJ2-1 TRBV18 once TRBD2 CASSPRLGTSGNEQFF TGTGCCAGCTCCCCCCGCCTCGGGACTAGCGGCAATGAGCAGTTCTTC
TRBJ1-2 TRBV5-4 NA TRBD1 CASSLDRGSNNYGYTF TGTGCCAGCAGCCTGGACAGGGGGTCGAATAACTATGGCTACACCTTC
TRBJ1-6 TRBV10-3 NA TRBD1 CAISEGGTVDNSPLHF TGTGCCATCAGTGAAGGGGGGACAGTCGATAATTCACCCCTCCACTTT
TRBJ2-3 TRBV10-3 NA TRBD2 CAISLSGTTDTQYF TGTGCCATCAGTTTAAGCGGGACCACAGATACGCAGTATTTT
TRBJ2-6 TRBV28 NA NA CASRLQTGRANVLTF TGTGCCAGCAGGCTGCAGACAGGAAGGGCCAACGTCCTGACTTTC
TRBJ2-7 TRBV6-1 NA NA CASSEVIGGEQYF TGTGCCAGCAGTGAAGTAATAGGGGGCGAGCAGTACTTC
TRBJ1-3 TRBV5-1 NA NA CASSFTPVVGNTIYF TGCGCCAGCAGCTTTACCCCAGTCGTAGGAAACACCATATATTTT
TRBJ2-2 TRBV3-1/TRBV3-2 NA TRBD1 CASSQPGQGITGELFF TGTGCCAGCAGCCAGCCGGGACAGGGGATCACCGGGGAGCTGTTTTTT
TRBJ1-1 TRBV12-3/TRBV12-4 NA NA CASRANTEAFF TGTGCCAGCAGGGCGAACACTGAAGCTTTCTTT
TRBJ2-3 TRBV27 NA TRBD2 CASSTLTSGFQFSTDTQYF TGTGCCAGCAGTACCCTGACTAGCGGATTTCAATTTAGCACAGATACGCAGTATTTT
TRBJ1-6 TRBV28 NA NA CASSISTSGLNSPLHF TGTGCCAGCAGCATATCTACATCGGGACTAAATTCACCCCTCCACTTT
TRBJ2-5 TRBV5-4 NA NA CASSPTYSLVRETQYF TGTGCCAGCAGCCCGACTTACTCACTAGTTCGTGAGACCCAGTACTTC
TRBJ2-1 TRBV19 NA TRBD2 CASIPTSGGNNEQFF TGTGCCAGTATTCCGACTAGCGGGGGGAACAATGAGCAGTTCTTC
TRBJ2-2 TRBV4-1 few TRBD2 CASSPGTSGMRELFF TGCGCCAGCAGCCCCGGGACTAGCGGGATGAGGGAGCTGTTTTTT
TRBJ2-3 TRBV14 NA NA CASSDPGGLVSTDTQYF TGTGCCAGCAGCGACCCCGGGGGGCTTGTTAGCACAGATACGCAGTATTTT
TRBJ2-7 TRBV5-4 NA NA CASSLGGGSYEQYF TGTGCCAGCAGCCTGGGAGGGGGCTCCTACGAGCAGTACTTC
TRBJ2-3 TRBV5-4 NA TRBD1 CASSHDRDRSTDTQYF TGTGCCAGCAGCCACGACCGGGACAGGAGCACAGATACGCAGTATTTT
TRBJ2-1 TRBV21-1 NA NA CASSPTAEGRPYNEQFF TGTGCCAGCAGCCCAACTGCGGAGGGGCGCCCCTACAATGAGCAGTTCTTC
TRBJ2-7 TRBV2 few TRBD1 CASETGFGEQYF TGTGCCAGCGAGACAGGGTTCGGCGAGCAGTACTTC
TRBJ2-7 TRBV7-9 NA NA CASSPGIHEQYF TGTGCCAGCAGCCCCGGGATCCACGAGCAGTACTTC
TRBJ2-3 TRBV19 NA TRBD2 CASRLAGTDTQYF TGTGCCAGTAGGTTAGCGGGGACAGATACGCAGTATTTT
TRBJ2-5 TRBV5-1 NA TRBD1 CASSSRGPEETQYF TGCGCCAGCAGCTCCAGGGGGCCCGAAGAGACCCAGTACTTC
TRBJ2-1 TRBV5-6 NA NA CASSILGDYEQFF TGTGCCAGCAGCATCTTGGGAGACTATGAGCAGTTCTTC
TRBJ2-5 TRBV2 NA TRBD2 CASRPSGGAAAETQYF TGTGCCAGCAGGCCTAGCGGGGGGGCGGCTGCAGAGACCCAGTACTTC
TRBJ2-3 TRBV6-2/TRBV6-3 NA TRBD1 CASSPTGVDTQYF TGTGCCAGCAGTCCCACAGGGGTTGATACGCAGTATTTT
TRBJ1-5 TRBV3-1/TRBV3-2 few NA CASSRTRGNQPQHF TGTGCCAGCAGCCGGACCAGGGGCAATCAGCCCCAGCATTTT
TRBJ2-3 TRBV7-2 NA TRBD2 CASSLGRAGGADTQYF TGTGCCAGCAGCTTAGGTCGGGCGGGGGGTGCTGATACGCAGTATTTT
TRBJ1-2 TRBV19 NA NA CASSPSYYGYTF TGTGCCAGTAGTCCGAGTTACTATGGCTACACCTTC
TRBJ1-1 TRBV10-3 once TRBD1 CAISTGGITEAFF TGTGCCATTTCGACAGGGGGAATCACTGAAGCTTTCTTT
TRBJ1-1 TRBV5-1 few NA CASSQGEWVEEAFF TGCGCCAGCAGCCAGGGTGAGTGGGTTGAAGAAGCTTTCTTT
TRBJ1-4 TRBV5-4 NA TRBD1 CASSMLTGGNEKLFF TGTGCCAGCAGCATGTTGACAGGGGGTAATGAAAAACTGTTTTTT
TRBJ1-5 TRBV6-1 NA NA CASSEANELQPQHF TGTGCCAGCAGTGAAGCCAACGAACTTCAGCCCCAGCATTTT
TRBJ2-3 TRBV2 NA NA CASSDRGRFTDTQYF TGTGCCAGCAGTGATCGTGGCAGGTTCACAGATACGCAGTATTTT
TRBJ2-1 TRBV7-3 NA TRBD2 CASSMTSVHEQFF TGTGCCAGCAGCATGACTAGCGTTCATGAGCAGTTCTTC
TRBJ1-1 TRBV7-9 NA NA CASSLDSPRNTEAFF TGTGCCAGCAGCTTAGACAGCCCAAGGAACACTGAAGCTTTCTTT
TRBJ2-2 TRBV5-1 NA NA CASSLREGPGELFF TGCGCCAGCAGCTTACGGGAAGGTCCCGGGGAGCTGTTTTTT
TRBJ2-1 TRBV11-3 NA NA CASSPPKGSAVEQFF TGTGCCAGCAGCCCCCCGAAAGGTAGCGCGGTTGAGCAGTTCTTC
TRBJ1-2 TRBV21-1 NA NA CASSTLQGVVFYGYTF TGTGCCAGCAGCACCTTACAGGGGGTGGTTTTCTATGGCTACACCTTC
TRBJ2-1 TRBV13 NA TRBD2 CASSLRTSGYNEQFF TGTGCCAGCAGCTTACGTACTAGCGGGTACAATGAGCAGTTCTTC
TRBJ1-6 TRBV6-5 NA NA CASRRAGSPLHF TGTGCCAGCAGACGCGCGGGTTCACCCCTCCACTTT
TRBJ1-2 TRBV11-2 NA NA CASSYRGGRGDGYTF TGTGCCAGCAGCTATCGGGGGGGGCGCGGTGATGGCTACACCTTC
TRBJ1-3 TRBV9 NA NA CAQGISSGNTIYF TGTGCCCAGGGCATCAGCTCTGGAAACACCATATATTTT
TRBJ2-7 TRBV2 NA NA CASSVGGLVFEQYF TGTGCCAGCAGTGTGGGGGGGCTGGTGTTCGAGCAGTACTTC
TRBJ1-4 TRBV29-1 NA NA CSGTGPGDEKLFF TGCAGCGGAACCGGGCCCGGGGATGAAAAACTGTTTTTT